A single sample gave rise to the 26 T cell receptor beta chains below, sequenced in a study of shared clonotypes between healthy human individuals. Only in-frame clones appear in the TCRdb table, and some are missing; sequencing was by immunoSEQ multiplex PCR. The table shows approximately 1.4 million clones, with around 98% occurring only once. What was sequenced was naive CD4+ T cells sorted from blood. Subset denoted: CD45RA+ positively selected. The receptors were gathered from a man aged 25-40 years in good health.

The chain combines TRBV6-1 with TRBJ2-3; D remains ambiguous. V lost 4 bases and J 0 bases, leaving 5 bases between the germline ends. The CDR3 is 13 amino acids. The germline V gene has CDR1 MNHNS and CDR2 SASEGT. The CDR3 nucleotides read TGTGCCAGCAGTGTCGTGAGCACAGATACGCAGTATTTT. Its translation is CASSVVSTDTQYF.

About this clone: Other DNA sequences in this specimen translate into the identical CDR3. CDR3 coding DNA: TGTGCCAGCAGCTTAGTCGGGAGCTCCTACGAGCAGTACTTC. Amino acid sequence: CASSLVGSSYEQYF. J is TRBJ2-7 and V is TRBV7-2, with TRBD2 as a possible D gene (6 bases). Germline lookup yields CDR1 SGHTA and CDR2 FQGNSA. Deletions cut 1 base from V and 0 bases from J, with 7 bases between. The CDR3 consists of 14 residues.

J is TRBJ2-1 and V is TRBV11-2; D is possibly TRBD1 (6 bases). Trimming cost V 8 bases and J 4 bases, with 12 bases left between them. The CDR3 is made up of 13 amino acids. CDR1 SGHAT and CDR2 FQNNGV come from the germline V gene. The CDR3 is CASLEDSYNEQFF. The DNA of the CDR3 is TGTGCCAGCCTTGAGGACAGTTACAATGAGCAGTTCTTC.

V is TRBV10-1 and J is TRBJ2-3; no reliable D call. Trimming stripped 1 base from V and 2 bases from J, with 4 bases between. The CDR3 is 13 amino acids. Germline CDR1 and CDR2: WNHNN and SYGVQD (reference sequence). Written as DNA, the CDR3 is TGCGCCAGCAGTGAGTGGCCCACAGATACGCAGTATTTT. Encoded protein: CASSEWPTDTQYF.

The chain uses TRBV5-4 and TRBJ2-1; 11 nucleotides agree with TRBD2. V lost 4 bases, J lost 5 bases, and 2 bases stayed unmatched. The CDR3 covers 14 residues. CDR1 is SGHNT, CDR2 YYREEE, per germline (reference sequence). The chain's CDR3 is CASSPGLADNEQFF. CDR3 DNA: TGTGCCAGCAGCCCGGGACTAGCGGACAATGAGCAGTTCTTC. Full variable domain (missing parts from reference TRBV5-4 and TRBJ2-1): ETGVTQSPTHLIKTRGQQVTLRCSSQSGHNTVSWYQQALGQGPQFIFQYYREEENGRGNFPPRFSGLQFPNYSSELNVNALELDDSALYLCASSPGLADNEQFFGPGTRLTVL.

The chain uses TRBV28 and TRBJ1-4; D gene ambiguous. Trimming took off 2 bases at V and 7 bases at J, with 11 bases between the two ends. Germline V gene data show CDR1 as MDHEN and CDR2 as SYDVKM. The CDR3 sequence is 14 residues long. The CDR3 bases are TGTGCCAGCAGTTTAGGAGGGTTCAGTGAAAAACTGTTTTTT. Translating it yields CASSLGGFSEKLFF.

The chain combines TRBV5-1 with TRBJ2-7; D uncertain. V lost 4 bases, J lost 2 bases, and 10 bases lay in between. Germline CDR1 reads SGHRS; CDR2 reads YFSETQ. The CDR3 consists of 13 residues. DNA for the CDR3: TGCGCCAGCAGCAGTGTCGGCACCTACGAGCAGTACTTC. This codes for CASSSVGTYEQYF.

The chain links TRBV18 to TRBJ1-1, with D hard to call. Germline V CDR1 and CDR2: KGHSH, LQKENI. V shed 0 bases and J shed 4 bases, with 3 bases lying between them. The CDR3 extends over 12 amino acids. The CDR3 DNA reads TGTGCCAGCTCACCACCGGTCACTGAAGCTTTCTTT. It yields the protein CASSPPVTEAFF.

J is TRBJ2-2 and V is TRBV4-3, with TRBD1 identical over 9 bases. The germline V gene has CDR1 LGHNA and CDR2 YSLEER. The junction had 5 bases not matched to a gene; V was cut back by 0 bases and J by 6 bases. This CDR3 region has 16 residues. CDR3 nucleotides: TGCGCCAGCAGCCAAGAACAGGGGGCCTGGTCCGGGGAGCTGTTTTTT. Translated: CASSQEQGAWSGELFF.

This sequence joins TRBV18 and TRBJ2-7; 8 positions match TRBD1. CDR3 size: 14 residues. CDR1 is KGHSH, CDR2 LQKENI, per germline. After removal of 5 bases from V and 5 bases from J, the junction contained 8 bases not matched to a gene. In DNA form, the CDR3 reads TGTGCCAGCTCATGGGCAGGGGGCCAAGACGAGCAGTACTTC. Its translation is CASSWAGGQDEQYF. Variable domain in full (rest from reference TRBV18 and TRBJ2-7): NAGVMQNPRHLVRRRGQEARLRCSPMKGHSHVYWYRQLPEEGLKFMVYLQKENIIDESGMPKERFSAEFPKEGPSILRIQQVVRGDSAAYFCASSWAGGQDEQYFGPGTRLTVT.

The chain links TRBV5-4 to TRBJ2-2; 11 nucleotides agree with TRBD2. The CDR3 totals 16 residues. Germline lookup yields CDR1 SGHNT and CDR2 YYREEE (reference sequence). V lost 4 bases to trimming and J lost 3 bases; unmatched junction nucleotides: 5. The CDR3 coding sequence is TGTGCCAGCAGCCTGGGACTAGCGGACGACACCGGGGAGCTGTTTTTT. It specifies CASSLGLADDTGELFF. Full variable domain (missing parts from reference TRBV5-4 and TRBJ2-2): ETGVTQSPTHLIKTRGQQVTLRCSSQSGHNTVSWYQQALGQGPQFIFQYYREEENGRGNFPPRFSGLQFPNYSSELNVNALELDDSALYLCASSLGLADDTGELFFGEGSRLTVL.

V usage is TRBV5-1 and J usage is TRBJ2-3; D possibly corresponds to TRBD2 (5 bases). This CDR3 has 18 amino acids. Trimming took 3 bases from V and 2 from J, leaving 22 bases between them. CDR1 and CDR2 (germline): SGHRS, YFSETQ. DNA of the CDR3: TGCGCCAGCAGCTCGACAAACCACCAGCGGTTATTCACAGATACGCAGTATTTT. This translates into CASSSTNHQRLFTDTQYF.

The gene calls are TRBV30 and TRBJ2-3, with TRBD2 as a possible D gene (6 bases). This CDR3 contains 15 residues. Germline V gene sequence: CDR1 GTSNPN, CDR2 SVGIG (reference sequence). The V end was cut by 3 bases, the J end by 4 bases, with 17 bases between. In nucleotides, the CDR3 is TGTGCCTGGAGCACAACGCGGGAACCATCAGATACGCAGTATTTT. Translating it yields CAWSTTREPSDTQYF.

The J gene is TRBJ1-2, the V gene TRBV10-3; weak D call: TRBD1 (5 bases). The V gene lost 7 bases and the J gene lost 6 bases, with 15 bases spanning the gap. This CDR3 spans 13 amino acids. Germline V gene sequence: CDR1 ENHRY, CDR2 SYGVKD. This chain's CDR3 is CAINPGLEHGYTF. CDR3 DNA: TGTGCCATCAACCCAGGGCTTGAGCATGGCTACACCTTC.

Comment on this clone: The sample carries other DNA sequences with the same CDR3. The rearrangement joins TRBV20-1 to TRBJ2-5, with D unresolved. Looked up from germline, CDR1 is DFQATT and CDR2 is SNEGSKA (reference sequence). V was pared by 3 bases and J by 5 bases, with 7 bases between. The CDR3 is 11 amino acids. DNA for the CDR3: TGCAGTGCTAGGAAACAGGAGACCCAGTACTTC. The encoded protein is CSARKQETQYF.

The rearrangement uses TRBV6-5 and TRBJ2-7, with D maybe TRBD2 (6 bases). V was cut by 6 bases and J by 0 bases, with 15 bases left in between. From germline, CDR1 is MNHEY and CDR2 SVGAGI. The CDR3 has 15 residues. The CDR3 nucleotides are TGTGCCAGCAGGCCGAGGCGGGAAAGCTCCTACGAGCAGTACTTC. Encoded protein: CASRPRRESSYEQYF.

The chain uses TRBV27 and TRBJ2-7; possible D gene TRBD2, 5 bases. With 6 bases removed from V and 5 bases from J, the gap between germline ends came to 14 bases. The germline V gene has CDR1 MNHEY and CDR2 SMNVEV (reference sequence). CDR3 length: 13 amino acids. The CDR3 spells CASSPRTVHEQYF. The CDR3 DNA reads TGTGCCAGCAGCCCCCGGACTGTCCACGAGCAGTACTTC.

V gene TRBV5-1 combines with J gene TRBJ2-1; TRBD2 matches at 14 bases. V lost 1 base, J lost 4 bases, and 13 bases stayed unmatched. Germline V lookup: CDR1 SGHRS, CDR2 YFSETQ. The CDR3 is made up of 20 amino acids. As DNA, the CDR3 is TGCGCCAGCAGCTTGAATCCGAAAGGGACTAGCGGGAGAGGGTACAATGAGCAGTTCTTC. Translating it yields CASSLNPKGTSGRGYNEQFF.

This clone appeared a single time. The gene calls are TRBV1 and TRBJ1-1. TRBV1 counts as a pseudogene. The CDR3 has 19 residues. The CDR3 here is CTSSARSPDFGLGDTEAFF. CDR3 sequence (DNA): TGCACCAGCAGCGCGCGAAGCCCCGACTTTGGATTGGGGGACACTGAAGCTTTCTTT.

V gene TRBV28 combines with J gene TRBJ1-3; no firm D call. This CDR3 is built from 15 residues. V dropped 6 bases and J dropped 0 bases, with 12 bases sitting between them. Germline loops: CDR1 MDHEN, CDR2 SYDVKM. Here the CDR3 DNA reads TGTGCCAGCAGAGCGGAAGGAGACTCTGGAAACACCATATATTTT. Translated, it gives CASRAEGDSGNTIYF.

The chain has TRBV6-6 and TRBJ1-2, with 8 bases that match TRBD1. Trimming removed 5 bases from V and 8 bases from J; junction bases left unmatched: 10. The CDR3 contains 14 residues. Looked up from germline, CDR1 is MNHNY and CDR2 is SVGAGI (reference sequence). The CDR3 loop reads CASSGQGPKGGYTF. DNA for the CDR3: TGTGCCAGCAGTGGACAGGGACCCAAGGGGGGCTACACCTTC.

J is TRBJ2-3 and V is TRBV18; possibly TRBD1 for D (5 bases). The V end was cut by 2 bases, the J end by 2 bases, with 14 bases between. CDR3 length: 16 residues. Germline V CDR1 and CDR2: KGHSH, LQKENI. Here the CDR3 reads CASSPKAGLYTDTQYF. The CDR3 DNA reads TGTGCCAGCTCACCAAAGGCAGGGCTGTACACAGATACGCAGTATTTT.

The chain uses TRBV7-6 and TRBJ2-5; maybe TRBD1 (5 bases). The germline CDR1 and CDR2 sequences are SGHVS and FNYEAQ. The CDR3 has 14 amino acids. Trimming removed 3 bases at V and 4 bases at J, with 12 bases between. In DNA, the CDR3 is TGTGCCAGCAGCTTGGCAGGGTCGGGAGAGACCCAGTACTTC. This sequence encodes CASSLAGSGETQYF.

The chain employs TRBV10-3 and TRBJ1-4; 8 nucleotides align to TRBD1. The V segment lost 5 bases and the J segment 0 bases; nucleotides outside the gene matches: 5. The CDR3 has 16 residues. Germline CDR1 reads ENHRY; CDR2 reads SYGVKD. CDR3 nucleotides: TGTGCCATCAGTCGGCAGGGGGCCTCAACTAATGAAAAACTGTTTTTT. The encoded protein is CAISRQGASTNEKLFF.

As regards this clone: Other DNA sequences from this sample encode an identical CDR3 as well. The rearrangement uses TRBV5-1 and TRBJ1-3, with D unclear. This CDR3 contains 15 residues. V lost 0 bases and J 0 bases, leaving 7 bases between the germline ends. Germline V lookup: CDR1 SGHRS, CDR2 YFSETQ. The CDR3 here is CASSLDGSSGNTIYF. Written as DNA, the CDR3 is TGCGCCAGCAGCTTGGACGGAAGCTCTGGAAACACCATATATTTT. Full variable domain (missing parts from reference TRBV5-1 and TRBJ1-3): KAGVTQTPRYLIKTRGQQVTLSCSPISGHRSVSWYQQTPGQGLQFLFEYFSETQRNKGNFPGRFSGRQFSNSRSEMNVSTLELGDSALYLCASSLDGSSGNTIYFGEGSWLTVV.

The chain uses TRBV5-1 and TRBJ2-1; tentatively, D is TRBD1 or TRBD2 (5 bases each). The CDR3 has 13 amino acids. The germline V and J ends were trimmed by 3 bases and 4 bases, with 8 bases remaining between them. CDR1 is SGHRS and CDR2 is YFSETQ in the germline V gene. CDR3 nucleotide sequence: TGCGCCAGCAGCTGGGACGTATACAATGAGCAGTTCTTC. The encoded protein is CASSWDVYNEQFF.